This entry lists 14 T cell receptor beta chains sequenced from one sample in a study of blood T cell repertoires in COVID-19. Method: immunoSEQ multiplex PCR; TCRdb's copy keeps in-frame clones and lacks some. The sample shows 200,000 to 300,000 clones, 75% to 85% of them seen only once. The sequencing sample was made of peripheral blood. Source of these receptors: a human donor in a cohort sampled during active COVID-19.

The V gene is TRBV6-2 or TRBV6-3, the J gene TRBJ1-3; D may be TRBD1 (5 bases). Germline CDR1 reads MNHEY; CDR2 reads SVGEGT. This CDR3 comprises 14 residues. Trimming took 6 bases from V and 3 from J, leaving 12 bases between them. The CDR3 DNA is TGTGCCAGCAGCCTCGGGGGAAGTGGAAACACCATATATTTT. Protein: CASSLGGSGNTIYF.

The rearrangement uses TRBV30 and TRBJ2-5; 9 bases fit TRBD2. The CDR3 is 15 residues long. V trimming: 4 bases; J trimming: 5 bases; junction bases outside the gene matches: 11. Germline V CDR1 and CDR2: GTSNPN, SVGIG (reference sequence). The CDR3 region has the DNA TGTGCCTGGAACCAACAGCGGGGGGTGGGGGAGACCCAGTACTTC. Its protein product is CAWNQQRGVGETQYF.

This clone appeared a single time. This rearrangement joins TRBV10-2 to TRBJ2-1; TRBD2 matches 13 bases. Looked up from germline, CDR1 is WSHSY and CDR2 is SAAADI. The CDR3 totals 18 residues. V dropped 3 bases and J dropped 0; count of bases not matched to a gene: 5. As DNA, the CDR3 is TGCGCCAGCAGTGACCGACTAGCGGGAGGCAACTCCTACAATGAGCAGTTCTTC. Residues: CASSDRLAGGNSYNEQFF.

The chain employs TRBV5-1 and TRBJ1-1; D perhaps matches TRBD1 (6 bases). There are 16 residues in the CDR3. V was pared by 1 base and J by 3 bases, with 16 bases between. Germline values: CDR1 SGHRS, CDR2 YFSETQ. CDR3 coding DNA: TGCGCCAGCAGCTTGTTAGGACAGAGATTTCACACTGAAGCTTTCTTT. Its translation: CASSLLGQRFHTEAFF.

This clone was counted a single time. The chain uses TRBV4-1 and TRBJ2-5; D uncertain. This CDR3 contains 14 residues. The ends were cut back, 2 bases at V and 3 bases at J, with 10 bases in the middle. Germline V gives CDR1 MGHRA, CDR2 YSYEKL. CDR3 nucleotide sequence: TGCGCCAGCAGCCAAAACTATATAGAAGAGACCCAGTACTTC. Its translation is CASSQNYIEETQYF.

The chain is built from TRBV3-1 (or the pseudogene TRBV3-2) and TRBJ2-3; TRBD1 matches 7 bases. V lost 4 bases and J lost 4; bases outside the gene matches: 8. The CDR3 extends over 15 amino acids. CDR1 LGHDT and CDR2 YNNKEL come from the germline V gene (reference sequence). This chain's CDR3 is CASSRPTGSPDTQYF. CDR3 DNA: TGTGCCAGCAGCCGCCCGACAGGGTCTCCAGATACGCAGTATTTT.

The chain couples TRBV6-6 to TRBJ1-4; D unclear. V lost 3 bases to trimming and J lost 4 bases, with 6 bases between them. There are 13 residues in the CDR3. The V gene's germline CDR1 is MNHNY and CDR2 SVGAGI (reference sequence). The CDR3: CASSYTVNEKLFF. In nucleotides, the CDR3 is TGTGCCAGCAGTTATACGGTTAATGAAAAACTGTTTTTT.

This rearrangement joins TRBV3-1 (or the pseudogene TRBV3-2) to TRBJ1-1; 7 bases fit TRBD1. After removal of 6 bases from V and 7 bases from J, the junction contained 2 bases not matched to a gene. This CDR3 has 11 amino acids. Per germline, CDR1 LGHDT and CDR2 YNNKEL (reference sequence). In DNA, the CDR3 is TGTGCCAGCAGGCGGGACAGTGAAGCTTTCTTT. Its protein is CASRRDSEAFF.

The chain employs TRBV7-9 and TRBJ1-5, with 8 bases that match TRBD1. Germline V CDR1 and CDR2: SEHNR, FQNEAQ (reference sequence). After removal of 5 bases from V and 6 bases from J, the junction contained 9 bases not matched to a gene. The CDR3 is 15 amino acids. CDR3 in DNA: TGTGCCAGCAGCCCAGGGGGCAGGGGGCTTCAGCCCCAGCATTTT. Protein: CASSPGGRGLQPQHF.

The chain recombines TRBV6-1 with TRBJ1-2; 7 bases are shared with TRBD1. V dropped 3 bases and J dropped 6; count of bases not matched to a gene: 4. Germline V gene lookup returns CDR1 MNHNS and CDR2 SASEGT. The CDR3 has 13 amino acids. The CDR3 region is CASSDGTADGYTF. CDR3 coding DNA: TGTGCCAGCAGTGACGGGACAGCCGATGGCTACACCTTC.

The chain recombines TRBV6-1 with TRBJ2-3; D remains ambiguous. The CDR3 totals 11 residues. V lost 1 base and J lost 8, with 4 bases in between. Germline CDR1 is MNHNS and CDR2 is SASEGT. CDR3 residues: CASSEGGTQYF. CDR3 coding DNA: TGTGCCAGCAGTGAAGGAGGTACGCAGTATTTT.

The chain is built from TRBV12-5 and TRBJ2-5; TRBD1 is a possible D gene (5 bases). CDR3 size: 17 residues. The germline V gene encodes CDR1 LGHNT and CDR2 FRNRAP. Trimming removed 0 bases at V and 9 bases at J, with 23 bases between. DNA for the CDR3: TGTGCTAGTGGTTTGGTACAGGCAGTCCTCGATATGCTAGCCCAGTACTTC. It codes for CASGLVQAVLDMLAQYF.

This clone was counted between two and nine times. The V gene is TRBV4-2, the J gene TRBJ2-3, with 12 bases that match TRBD2. This CDR3 has 19 residues. The V and J ends lost 1 base and 1 base, in that order; junction bases with no gene match: 9. Germline assignment: CDR1 LGHNA and CDR2 YNFKEQ. CDR3 coding DNA: TGTGCCAGCAGCCAAGGTTCTAGCGGGGGGGCCATAGGCACAGATACGCAGTATTTT. It yields the protein CASSQGSSGGAIGTDTQYF.

The gene calls are TRBV20-1 and TRBJ1-2; no firm D call. Germline V lookup: CDR1 DFQATT, CDR2 SNEGSKA (reference sequence). Trimming cost V 3 bases and J 5 bases, with 13 bases left between them. CDR3 length: 13 residues. CDR3 in amino acids: CSASGREPYGYTF. The CDR3 DNA reads as TGCAGTGCTAGTGGGAGGGAGCCTTATGGCTACACCTTC.